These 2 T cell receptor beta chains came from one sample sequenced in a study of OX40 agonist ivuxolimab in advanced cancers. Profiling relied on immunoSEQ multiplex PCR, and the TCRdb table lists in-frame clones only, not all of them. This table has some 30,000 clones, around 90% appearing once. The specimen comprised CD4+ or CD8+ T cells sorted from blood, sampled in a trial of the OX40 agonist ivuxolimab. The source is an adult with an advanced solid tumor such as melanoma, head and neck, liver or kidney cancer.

The DNA of the CDR3 is TGTGCCAGTAGTATAGACCGGACAGGGGATGAGCAGTTCTTC. Amino acids: CASSIDRTGDEQFF. The rearrangement links TRBV19 to TRBJ2-1; 9 bases fit TRBD1. V shed 0 bases and J 8 bases; nucleotides not matched to a gene: 2. Germline V gene sequence: CDR1 LNHDA, CDR2 SQIVND (reference sequence). The CDR3 contains 14 residues.

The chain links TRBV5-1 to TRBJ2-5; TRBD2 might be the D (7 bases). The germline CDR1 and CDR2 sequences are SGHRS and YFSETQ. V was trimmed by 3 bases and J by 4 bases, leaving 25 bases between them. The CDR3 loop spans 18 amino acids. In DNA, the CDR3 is TGCGCCAGCAGCTACCACGAGTCAGGGGAGGGCGGGGGAGAGACCCAGTACTTC. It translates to CASSYHESGEGGGETQYF. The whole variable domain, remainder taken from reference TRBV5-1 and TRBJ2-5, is KAGVTQTPRYLIKTRGQQVTLSCSPISGHRSVSWYQQTPGQGLQFLFEYFSETQRNKGNFPGRFSGRQFSNSRSEMNVSTLELGDSALYLCASSYHESGEGGGETQYFGPGTRLLVL.